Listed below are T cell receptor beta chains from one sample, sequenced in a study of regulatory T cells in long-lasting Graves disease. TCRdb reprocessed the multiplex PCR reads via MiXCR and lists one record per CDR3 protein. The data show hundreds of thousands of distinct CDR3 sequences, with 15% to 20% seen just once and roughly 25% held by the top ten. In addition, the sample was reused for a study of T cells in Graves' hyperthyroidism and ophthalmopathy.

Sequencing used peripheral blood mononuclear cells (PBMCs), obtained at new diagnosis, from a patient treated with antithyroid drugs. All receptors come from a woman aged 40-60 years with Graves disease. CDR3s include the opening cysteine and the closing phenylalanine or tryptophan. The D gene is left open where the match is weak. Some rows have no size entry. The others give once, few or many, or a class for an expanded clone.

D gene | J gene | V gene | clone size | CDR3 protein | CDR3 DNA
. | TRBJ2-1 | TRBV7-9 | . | CASSLQGILYNEQFF | TGTGCCAGCAGCTTACAGGGTATCCTCTACAATGAGCAGTTCTTC
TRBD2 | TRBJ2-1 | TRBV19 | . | CASTPGAGGIQFF | TGTGCCAGTACCCCGGGGGCGGGGGGAATTCAGTTCTTC
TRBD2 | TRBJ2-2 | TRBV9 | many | CASSTASGVNTGELFF | TGTGCCAGCAGCACCGCTAGCGGGGTGAACACCGGGGAGCTGTTTTTT
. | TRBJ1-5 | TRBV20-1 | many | CSASAPWGQPQHF | TGCAGTGCTAGTGCCCCATGGGGACAGCCCCAGCATTTT
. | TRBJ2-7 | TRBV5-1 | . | CASSADNYEQYF | TGCGCCAGCAGCGCGGACAACTACGAGCAGTACTTC
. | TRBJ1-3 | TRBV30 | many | CAWSAGSSGNTIYF | TGTGCCTGGAGTGCCGGATCTTCTGGAAACACCATATATTTT
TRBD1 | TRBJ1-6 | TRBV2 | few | CASSVTGVNSPLHF | TGTGCCAGCAGCGTTACAGGGGTAAATTCACCCCTCCACTTT
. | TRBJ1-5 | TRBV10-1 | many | CATKAGPNQPQHF | TGCGCCACCAAAGCGGGCCCCAATCAGCCCCAGCATTTT
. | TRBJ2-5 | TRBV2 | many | CASCQSETQYF | TGTGCCAGCTGTCAATCGGAGACCCAGTACTTC
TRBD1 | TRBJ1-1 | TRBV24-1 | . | CATSDLWVARTGANTEAFF | TGTGCCACCAGTGATTTGTGGGTGGCAAGGACAGGGGCAAACACTGAAGCTTTCTTT
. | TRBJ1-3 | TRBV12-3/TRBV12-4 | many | CASRDDSGSGNTIYF | TGTGCCAGCAGAGACGACTCAGGCTCTGGAAACACCATATATTTT
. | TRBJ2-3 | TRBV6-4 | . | CASSGSHYTDTQYF | TGTGCCAGCAGTGGTTCACATTACACAGATACGCAGTATTTT
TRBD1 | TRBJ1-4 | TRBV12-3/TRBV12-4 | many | CASSLGPGTGGFF | TGTGCCAGCAGTTTAGGGCCCGGGACAGGGGGGTTTTTT
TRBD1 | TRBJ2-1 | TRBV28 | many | CASSPETGGHSYNEQFF | TGTGCCAGCAGCCCTGAGACAGGGGGCCATTCCTACAATGAGCAGTTCTTC
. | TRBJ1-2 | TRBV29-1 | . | CSVEMAGAGRVGYTF | TGCAGCGTTGAAATGGCTGGGGCAGGGAGGGTTGGCTACACCTTC
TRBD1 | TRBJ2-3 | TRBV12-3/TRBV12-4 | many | CASTPPRTGSTDTQYF | TGTGCCAGCACCCCCCCGAGGACAGGTAGCACAGATACGCAGTATTTT
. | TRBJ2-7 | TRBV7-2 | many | CASSSSIGQGYEQYF | TGTGCCAGCAGCTCCTCTATTGGGCAGGGCTACGAGCAGTACTTC
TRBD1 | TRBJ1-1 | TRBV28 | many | CASSSGQGQGLNTEAFF | TGTGCCAGCAGTTCCGGACAGGGGCAAGGGTTGAACACTGAAGCTTTCTTT
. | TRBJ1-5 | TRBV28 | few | CASSTKGYSNQPQHF | TGTGCCAGCAGTACCAAGGGGTATAGCAATCAGCCCCAGCATTTT
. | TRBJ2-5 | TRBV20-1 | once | CSAQPLTFEETQYF | TGCAGTGCACAACCGCTAACTTTCGAAGAGACCCAGTACTTC
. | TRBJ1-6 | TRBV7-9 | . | CASSFLGGSGSPLHF | TGTGCCAGCAGCTTTTTAGGCGGAAGTGGGTCACCCCTCCACTTT
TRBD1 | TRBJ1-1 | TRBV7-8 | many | CASSRDSSTEAFF | TGTGCCAGCAGCCGGGACAGTAGCACTGAAGCTTTCTTT
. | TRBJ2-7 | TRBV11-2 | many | CASSLAQVAYEQYF | TGTGCCAGCAGCTTAGCGCAGGTTGCCTACGAGCAGTACTTC
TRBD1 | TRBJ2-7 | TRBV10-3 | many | CATLLGQGVNYEQYF | TGTGCCACCCTCCTTGGACAGGGGGTAAACTACGAGCAGTACTTC
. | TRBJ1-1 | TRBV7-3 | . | CASSQQQGAEAFF | TGTGCCAGCAGCCAGCAACAGGGAGCTGAAGCTTTCTTT
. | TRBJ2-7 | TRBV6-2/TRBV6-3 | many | CASSYPGANYEQYF | TGTGCCAGCAGTTACCCCGGGGCCAACTACGAGCAGTACTTC